These 11 T cell receptor beta chains came from one sample sequenced in a study of T cell repertoires in cytomegalovirus infection. TCRdb redid the calling of the reads with MiXCR, one entry per CDR3 protein. Seen here are about 150,000 distinct CDR3 sequences, more than 30% observed once, and the top ten hold around 50%. These receptors are not linked to any known antigen. Sequenced here: CD8+ T cells from cultured PBMCs, sampled from culture after CMV antigen stimulation. These TCRs come from a human donor in good health (CMV status not recorded). Some clones in this sample may be carry-over from other donors' samples.

This sequence joins TRBV28 and TRBJ1-5, with D possibly matching TRBD1 (5 bases). The germline gives CDR1 MDHEN, CDR2 SYDVKM. Trimming stripped 3 bases from V and 2 bases from J, with 11 bases between. The CDR3 contains 15 residues. The CDR3 is CASSFAGMGNQPQHF. The CDR3, as DNA: TGTGCCAGCAGTTTTGCAGGGATGGGCAATCAGCCCCAGCATTTT. Looking up the rest from reference TRBV28 and TRBJ1-5 gives the full variable domain: DVKVTQSSRYLVKRTGEKVFLECVQDMDHENMFWYRQDPGLGLRLIYFSYDVKMKEKGDIPEGYSVSREKKERFSLILESASTNQTSMYLCASSFAGMGNQPQHFGDGTRLSIL.

V and J are TRBV29-1 and TRBJ1-5, with no clear D. The ends were cut back, 3 bases at V and 5 bases at J, with 20 bases in the middle. The CDR3 spans 16 residues. Germline V gene lookup returns CDR1 SQVTM and CDR2 ANQGSEA. The CDR3 DNA reads TGCAGCGTTGATTCGCCCGCGGATGACGAATATCAGCCCCAGCATTTT. Protein sequence: CSVDSPADDEYQPQHF.

This clonotype was seen a handful of times. CDR3 residues: CASSLEARTGDYGYTF. CDR3 in DNA: TGTGCCAGCAGCTTAGAAGCGAGAACTGGGGACTATGGCTACACCTTC. The chain combines TRBV11-2 with TRBJ1-2; no firm D call. Trimming shortened V by 0 bases and J by 3 bases, and 14 bases separated the two germline ends. Per the germline V gene, CDR1 is SGHAT and CDR2 is FQNNGV. The CDR3 runs to 16 residues.

CDR3 bases: TGTGCCAGCAGTCCGTTGACAGGAGGGAATGAGCAGTTCTTC. Translated: CASSPLTGGNEQFF. This sequence joins TRBV27 and TRBJ2-1; D possibly matches TRBD1 or TRBD2 (6 bases each). With 5 bases removed from V and 7 bases from J, the gap between germline ends came to 15 bases. The CDR3 has 14 residues. The V gene's germline CDR1 is MNHEY and CDR2 SMNVEV (reference sequence).

This clonotype turned up a few times. The rearrangement uses TRBV7-8 and TRBJ2-7; weak D call: TRBD2 (6 bases). Germline V gene lookup returns CDR1 SGHVS and CDR2 FQNEAQ. The V end lost 8 bases, the J end lost 0 bases, and 14 bases lay between the germline ends. CDR3 length: 14 amino acids. The DNA for the CDR3 is TGTGCCAGCCTTGGGACTTTAAGCTCCTACGAGCAGTACTTC. Protein: CASLGTLSSYEQYF.

This clonotype was counted a few times. V usage is TRBV7-8 and J usage is TRBJ2-7; possibly TRBD1 or TRBD2 for D (5 bases each). V was cut by 4 bases and J by 0 bases, with 10 bases left in between. The CDR3 has 14 amino acids. CDR1 and CDR2 from the germline V gene are SGHVS and FQNEAQ. The CDR3 loop is CASSSGTASYEQYF. The DNA of the CDR3 is TGTGCCAGCAGCTCTGGGACGGCCTCCTACGAGCAGTACTTC.

V usage is TRBV7-9 and J usage is TRBJ2-7; tentatively, D is TRBD2 (5 bases). From germline, CDR1 is SEHNR and CDR2 FQNEAQ (reference sequence). V was shortened by 5 bases and J by 1 base, with 15 bases between the two germline ends. The CDR3 loop spans 15 amino acids. The CDR3, as DNA: TGTGCCAGCAGCACGGGATGGGGAGAATCCTACGAGCAGTACTTC. It translates to CASSTGWGESYEQYF.

This chain joins TRBV12-3 or TRBV12-4 and TRBJ1-1; no definite D call. The CDR3 sequence is 12 residues long. V lost 2 bases and J lost 6, with 7 bases in between. Written as DNA, the CDR3 is TGTGCCAGCAGTTTATACGTAGCTGAAGCTTTCTTT. Its protein product is CASSLYVAEAFF.

The rearrangement uses TRBV6-6 and TRBJ1-2; no reliable D call. CDR1 is MNHNY and CDR2 is SVGAGI in the germline V gene (reference sequence). Deletions cut 5 bases from V and 5 bases from J, with 18 bases between. The CDR3 length is 15 residues. The CDR3 protein is CASSPWVDKIYGYTF. The DNA for the CDR3 is TGTGCCAGCAGTCCGTGGGTTGACAAGATATATGGCTACACCTTC.

This chain uses TRBV6-1 with TRBJ2-2, with D tentatively TRBD1 or TRBD2 (7 bases each). With 6 bases removed from V and 15 bases from J, the gap between germline ends came to 20 bases. Germline CDR1 and CDR2: MNHNS and SASEGT. This CDR3 is built from 13 residues. In DNA form, the CDR3 reads TGTGCCAGCAGCCCAGGGGGGGACAGATCGATGTTTTTT. This translates into CASSPGGDRSMFF.

The V gene is TRBV11-3, the J gene TRBJ2-2, with 7 bases matching TRBD1. The CDR3 extends over 16 amino acids. V dropped 5 bases and J dropped 1; count of bases not matched to a gene: 7. Germline-derived CDR1 and CDR2 are SGHNT and YENEEA. In DNA form, the CDR3 reads TGTGCCAGCAGCCCAAGACAGGGCTTGAACACCGGGGAGCTGTTTTTT. Amino acids: CASSPRQGLNTGELFF.